This T cell receptor (beta chain) was recorded in a study of blood T cell repertoires in COVID-19. V was cut by 4 bases and J by 2 bases, with 8 bases left in between. The length of the CDR3 is 13 residues. CDR1 is MNHEY and CDR2 is SMNVEV in the germline V gene (reference sequence). Recruitment covered over 20 US areas and drew participants whose ages spanned roughly 18 to 90 years. Membership in each cohort depended on participant-reported clinical history. In the source study's methods: Estimation of nucleated cell counts was performed using reference gene primer amplification. TCRdb's table, derived via immunoSEQ multiplex PCR, lists solely in-frame clones and lacks some. V, J and clone size reflect that table, while D and trimming were determined from the DNA. The data hold around 420,000 clones, with 88% observed a single time. Points on this clone: Other DNA sequences within the sample encode an identical CDR3.

The sequence was collected from a woman in her 40s with acute COVID-19. The sample consisted of PBMCs or T cells enriched from blood (not recorded which). The rearrangement links TRBV27 to TRBJ1-2; unclear D gene. Here the CDR3 DNA reads TGTGCCAGCAGTTACAGAGGGAACTATGGCTACACCTTC. Residues: CASSYRGNYGYTF.